This record looks at one T cell receptor (beta chain) sequence and its context. Its antigen remains unidentified. The data were taken from a study of T cell responses to AZD1222 COVID-19 vaccine. The CDR3 spans 13 residues. Germline V gives CDR1 MNHEY, CDR2 SMNVEV (reference sequence). Trimming shortened V by 4 bases and J by 8 bases, and 11 bases separated the two germline ends. Clones were sequenced by immunoSEQ multiplex PCR, and TCRdb holds only the in-frame ones, with some missing. Of more than 150,000 clones listed, approximately 92% are singletons. General observations from the study: Repertoires in all cases were sampled only once the peak T cell response had passed. Spike-specific TCR depth and breadth grew after two AZD1222 doses. Spike-wide coverage was observed for vaccine-associated CD4 TCRs, with dominant responses at 160-218 and 743-854. Baseline seropositives among AZD1222 recipients totaled only six.

This sample comprised peripheral blood, obtained on day 0 of AZD1222 vaccination. V and J are TRBV27 and TRBJ2-2; the D is unclear. This TCR was sampled from an adult in good health. This CDR3 is CASSSVARGELFF. CDR3 coding DNA: TGTGCCAGCAGTTCAGTGGCCAGGGGGGAGCTGTTTTTT.